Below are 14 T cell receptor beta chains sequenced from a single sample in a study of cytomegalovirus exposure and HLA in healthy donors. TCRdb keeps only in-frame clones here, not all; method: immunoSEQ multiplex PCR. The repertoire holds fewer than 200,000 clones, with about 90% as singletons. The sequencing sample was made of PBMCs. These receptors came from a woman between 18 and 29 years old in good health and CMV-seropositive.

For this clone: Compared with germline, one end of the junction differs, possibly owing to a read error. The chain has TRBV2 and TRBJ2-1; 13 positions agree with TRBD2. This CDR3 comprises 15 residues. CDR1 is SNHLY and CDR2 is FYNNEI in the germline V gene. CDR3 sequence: CASGETSGGYNEQFF. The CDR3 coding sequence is TGTGCCAGCGGTGAGACTAGCGGGGGGTACAATGAGCAGTTCTTC.

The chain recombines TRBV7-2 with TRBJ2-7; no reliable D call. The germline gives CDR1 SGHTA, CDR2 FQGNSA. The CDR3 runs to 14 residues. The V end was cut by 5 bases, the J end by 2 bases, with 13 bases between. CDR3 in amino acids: CASSPRLNTYEQYF. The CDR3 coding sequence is TGTGCCAGCAGCCCAAGACTGAATACCTACGAGCAGTACTTC. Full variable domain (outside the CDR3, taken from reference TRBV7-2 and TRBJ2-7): GAGVSQSPSNKVTEKGKDVELRCDPISGHTALYWYRQSLGQGLEFLIYFQGNSAPDKSGLPSDRFSAERTGGSVSTLTIQRTQQEDSAVYLCASSPRLNTYEQYFGPGTRLTVT.

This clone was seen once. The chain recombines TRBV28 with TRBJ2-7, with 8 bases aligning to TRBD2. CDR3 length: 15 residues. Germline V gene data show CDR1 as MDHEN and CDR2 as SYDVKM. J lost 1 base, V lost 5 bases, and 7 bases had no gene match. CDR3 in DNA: TGTGCCAGCAGTCCCGGACTAGCTAATTCCTACGAGCAGTACTTC. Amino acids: CASSPGLANSYEQYF.

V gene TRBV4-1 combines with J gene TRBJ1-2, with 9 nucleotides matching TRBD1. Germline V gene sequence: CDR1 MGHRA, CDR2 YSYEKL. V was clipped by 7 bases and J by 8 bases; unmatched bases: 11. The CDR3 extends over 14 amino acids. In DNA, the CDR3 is TGCGCCAGCAAGAGGACAGGGACAGGGAAGGGCTACACCTTC. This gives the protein CASKRTGTGKGYTF.

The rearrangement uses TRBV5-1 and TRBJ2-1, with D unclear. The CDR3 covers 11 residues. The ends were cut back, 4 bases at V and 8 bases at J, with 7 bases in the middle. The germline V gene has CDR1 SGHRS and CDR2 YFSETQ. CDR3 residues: CASSEQDEQFF. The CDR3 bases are TGCGCCAGCAGCGAGCAAGATGAGCAGTTCTTC.

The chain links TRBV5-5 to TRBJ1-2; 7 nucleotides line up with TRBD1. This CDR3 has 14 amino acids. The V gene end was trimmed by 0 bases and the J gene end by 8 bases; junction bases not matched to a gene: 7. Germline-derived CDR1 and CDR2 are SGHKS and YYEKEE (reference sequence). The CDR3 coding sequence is TGTGCCAGCAGCTTGGAGGGGGCACAATGGGGCTACACCTTC. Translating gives CASSLEGAQWGYTF. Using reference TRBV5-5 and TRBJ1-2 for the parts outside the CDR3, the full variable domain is DAGVTQSPTHLIKTRGQQVTLRCSPISGHKSVSWYQQVLGQGPQFIFQYYEKEERGRGNFPDRFSARQFPNYSSELNVNALLLGDSALYLCASSLEGAQWGYTFGSGTRLTVV.

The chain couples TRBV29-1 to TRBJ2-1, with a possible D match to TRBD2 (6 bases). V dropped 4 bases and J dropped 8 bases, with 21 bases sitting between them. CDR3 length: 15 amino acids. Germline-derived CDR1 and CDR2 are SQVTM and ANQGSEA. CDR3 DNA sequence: TGCAGCGTTGGGTCAGTTTGGGGCCGCGGGGATGAGCAGTTCTTC. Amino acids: CSVGSVWGRGDEQFF.

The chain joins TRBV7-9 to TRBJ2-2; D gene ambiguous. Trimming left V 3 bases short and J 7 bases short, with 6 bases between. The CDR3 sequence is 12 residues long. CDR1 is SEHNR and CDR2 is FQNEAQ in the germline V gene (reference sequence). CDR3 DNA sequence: TGTGCCAGCAGCTTTCAGTTCGGGGAGCTGTTTTTT. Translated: CASSFQFGELFF.

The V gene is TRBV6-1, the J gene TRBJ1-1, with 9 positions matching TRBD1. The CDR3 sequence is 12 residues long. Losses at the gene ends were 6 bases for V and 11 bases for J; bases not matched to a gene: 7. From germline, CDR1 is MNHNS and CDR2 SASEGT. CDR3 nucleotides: TGTGCCAGCAGAGCCGACAGGGGGTGGGCTTTCTTT. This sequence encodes CASRADRGWAFF.

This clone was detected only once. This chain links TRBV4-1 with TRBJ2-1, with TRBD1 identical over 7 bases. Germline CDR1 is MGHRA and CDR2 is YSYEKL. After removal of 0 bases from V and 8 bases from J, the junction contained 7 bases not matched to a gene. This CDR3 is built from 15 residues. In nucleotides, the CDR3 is TGCGCCAGCAGCCAAGACAGGGGGAGTTACGATGAGCAGTTCTTC. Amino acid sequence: CASSQDRGSYDEQFF.

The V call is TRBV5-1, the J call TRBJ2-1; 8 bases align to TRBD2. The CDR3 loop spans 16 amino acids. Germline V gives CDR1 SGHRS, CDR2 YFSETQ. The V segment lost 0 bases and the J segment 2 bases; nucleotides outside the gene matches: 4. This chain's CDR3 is CASSLATGGTYNEQFF. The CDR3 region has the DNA TGCGCCAGCAGCTTGGCGACGGGAGGGACCTACAATGAGCAGTTCTTC.

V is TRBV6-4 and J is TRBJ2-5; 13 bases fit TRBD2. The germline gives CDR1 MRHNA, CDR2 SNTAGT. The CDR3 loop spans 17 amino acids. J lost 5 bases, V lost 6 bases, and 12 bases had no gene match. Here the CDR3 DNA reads TGTGCCAGCAGCGGACTAGCGGGAGAAGGCCTCGGGGAGACCCAGTACTTC. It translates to CASSGLAGEGLGETQYF.

This CDR3 is CASSAGQGDGNTIYF. Written as DNA, the CDR3 is TGCGCCAGCAGCGCGGGACAGGGGGATGGAAACACCATATATTTT. V gene TRBV5-1 combines with J gene TRBJ1-3; 11 positions agree with TRBD1. From germline, CDR1 is SGHRS and CDR2 YFSETQ. The V gene end was trimmed by 4 bases and the J gene end by 3 bases; junction bases not matched to a gene: 3. This CDR3 comprises 15 residues.

The CDR3 sequence: CASQGWEPGKTDTQYF. The CDR3 DNA reads TGCGCCAGCCAGGGGTGGGAGCCCGGAAAGACAGATACGCAGTATTTT. The chain has TRBV10-2 and TRBJ2-3; D might be TRBD1 (6 bases). Germline V CDR1 and CDR2: WSHSY, SAAADI. This CDR3 comprises 16 residues. The V end lost 8 bases, the J end lost 3 bases, and 21 bases lay between the germline ends.